The clone carrying this T cell receptor (beta chain) showed up many times. Per the germline V gene, CDR1 is KGHDR and CDR2 is SFDVKD. The V segment lost 2 bases and the J segment 5 bases; nucleotides outside the gene matches: 6. CDR3 length: 16 amino acids. The sample is drawn from a study of Graves' ophthalmopathy and Graves' hyperthyroidism. For repertoire sequencing, the TCR beta CDR3 regions were amplified from RNA transcripts. Second-round multiplex PCR came after a first-round RT-PCR that employed HTBI primers. TCRdb re-called the multiplex PCR reads with MiXCR, one entry per CDR3 protein. The sample shows 560,000 or so distinct CDR3 sequences, 35% to 40% of them seen only once.

This chain joins TRBV24-1 and TRBJ2-2, with 8 bases matching TRBD1. Sequencing used peripheral blood or thyroid tissue (not recorded which). This TCR was sampled from an adult man with Graves' hyperthyroidism. DNA of the CDR3: TGTGCCACCAGTGATTGGGCAGGGGGCAAGACCGGGGAGCTGTTTTTT. Amino acid sequence: CATSDWAGGKTGELFF.